The sequence of this T cell receptor (beta chain) was determined in a study of blood T cell repertoires in COVID-19. Study details: COVID-19 samples, acute and convalescent, were from the United States, Italy and Spain. Sample material is recorded as cDNA or gDNA derived from T cells, B-cell-depleted T cells, or PBMCs.

Per the original data handling: Estimates of nucleated cell counts were drawn from the amplification of reference gene primers. Produced via immunoSEQ multiplex PCR; TCRdb's table is partial and in-frame only. From that table come the V and J calls and clone size; the DNA was used to work out D and trimming. The table shows approximately 280,000 clones, with about 89% occurring only once. Trimming took off 4 bases at V and 7 bases at J, with 2 bases between the two ends. This CDR3 is 11 amino acids long. The specimen sequenced was peripheral blood. This chain uses TRBV12-3 or TRBV12-4 with TRBJ1-6; D is unclear. The origin of this receptor is a middle-aged man with acute or convalescent COVID-19. CDR3 residues: CASSSNSPLHF. The CDR3 coding sequence is TGTGCCAGCAGTTCGAATTCACCCCTCCACTTT.